This TCR beta chain was sequenced during a study of vaccination effects on CD4 cells after COVID-19. This clone was picked up a small number of times. Antigen unknown. Using viral peptide pools, the ViraFEST assay grew out antigen-specific CD4+ T cells prior to sequencing. CD4+ T cells were isolated after around 10 days of culture. Negative nucleocapsid antibody tests before and after vaccination confirmed no previous SARS-CoV-2 infection. Every well got over 1.5 million PBMC, which were grown with 8.5 to 10 IU/ml IL-2 and 8.5 to 10 ug/ml peptides. The table came from immunoSEQ multiplex PCR; TCRdb's copy has only in-frame clones and leaves some out. Among tens of thousands of clones, under 85% were seen once, and the ten largest hold about 30%. The CDR3 totals 13 residues. The V segment lost 5 bases and the J segment 2 bases; nucleotides outside the gene matches: 2. Per the germline V gene, CDR1 is KGHSH and CDR2 is LQKENI.

Points from the study as a whole: Pronounced clonal contraction occurred in clones induced by infection and by vaccine late after vaccination. Missing from the study were early post-infection timepoints, and its convalescent patients were few.

The V gene is TRBV18, the J gene TRBJ1-2; 7 bases line up with TRBD1. This clonotype originated in a human donor who received a COVID-19 vaccine. Material: CD4+ T cells from PBMCs cultured with SARS-CoV-2 spike peptides, obtained before COVID-19 vaccination. Here the CDR3 reads CASSSDRNYGYTF. The CDR3, as DNA: TGTGCCAGCTCATCGGACAGGAACTATGGCTACACCTTC.